The 10 T cell receptor beta chains listed next were all sequenced from one sample in a study of T cell responses to AZD1222 COVID-19 vaccine. The repertoire was sequenced with immunoSEQ multiplex PCR; TCRdb's copy has only in-frame clones and lacks some. The table has about 39,000 clones, roughly 88% seen once. The sequencing used peripheral blood, collected 28 days after the second dose of the MenACWY control vaccine. Receptors originate from an adult who received the MenACWY meningococcal vaccine as a control.

This clone was seen only once. This chain connects TRBV5-1 to TRBJ2-2; 8 nucleotides line up with TRBD2. CDR3 size: 16 residues. The V segment lost 3 bases and the J segment 4 bases; nucleotides outside the gene matches: 8. Per germline, CDR1 SGHRS and CDR2 YFSETQ. In nucleotides, the CDR3 is TGCGCCAGCAGCTGGACAGCGGGAGTTCCCACCGGGGAGCTGTTTTTT. Translation gives CASSWTAGVPTGELFF.

The chain employs TRBV18 and TRBJ2-1, with TRBD1 identical over 7 bases. V lost 5 bases to trimming and J lost 15 bases; unmatched junction nucleotides: 10. The CDR3 is 12 amino acids. Germline CDR1 reads KGHSH; CDR2 reads LQKENI. The CDR3 coding sequence is TGTGCCAGCTCATCGAGGACAGGACCTCCGTTCTTC. Translated, it gives CASSSRTGPPFF.

This clone occurred a few times. This chain joins TRBV29-1 and TRBJ2-2, with D perhaps being TRBD1 or TRBD2 (6 bases each). CDR1 and CDR2 (germline): SQVTM, ANQGSEA. The V and J ends lost 7 bases and 9 bases respectively, with 18 bases between them. This CDR3 has 13 amino acids. CDR3 coding DNA: TGCAGCGCCGGACGAAGGGGGGCGCGGGAGCTGTTTTTT. It specifies CSAGRRGARELFF.

The genes are TRBV7-6 and TRBJ1-1; D uncertain. V lost 1 base, J lost 1 base, and 7 bases lay in between. Germline-derived CDR1 and CDR2 are SGHVS and FNYEAQ. The CDR3 is made up of 14 amino acids. CDR3 in amino acids: CASSLGRQNTEAFF. DNA for the CDR3: TGTGCCAGCAGCTTAGGACGGCAGAACACTGAAGCTTTCTTT.

The chain recombines TRBV5-3 with TRBJ2-7; D unresolved. Being an ORF, TRBV5-3 has a function that is uncertain. Trimming shortened V by 4 bases and J by 5 bases, and 16 bases separated the two germline ends. The CDR3 contains 14 residues. CDR3 sequence: CARSTLPRRHEQYF. The CDR3 bases are TGTGCCAGAAGCACCCTTCCGCGAAGACACGAGCAGTACTTC.

This sequence joins TRBV5-1 and TRBJ2-5; no clear D. The CDR3 has 13 amino acids. V was pared by 4 bases and J by 2 bases, with 9 bases between. Germline CDR1 is SGHRS and CDR2 is YFSETQ. CDR3 amino acids: CASSPGRQETQYF. CDR3 nucleotides: TGCGCCAGCAGCCCTGGACGACAAGAGACCCAGTACTTC. Full variable domain (remainder filled in from reference TRBV5-1 and TRBJ2-5): KAGVTQTPRYLIKTRGQQVTLSCSPISGHRSVSWYQQTPGQGLQFLFEYFSETQRNKGNFPGRFSGRQFSNSRSEMNVSTLELGDSALYLCASSPGRQETQYFGPGTRLLVL.

The count of this clone is one. The J gene is TRBJ2-1, the V gene TRBV10-3; no clear D gene. The CDR3 sequence is 13 residues long. Trimming pared 3 bases from V and 7 bases from J, leaving 10 bases between. Germline CDR1 ENHRY, CDR2 SYGVKD. The CDR3 region has the DNA TGTGCCATCAGTGATATACCCAGGAATGAGCAGTTCTTC. Protein: CAISDIPRNEQFF.

The chain links TRBV21-1 to TRBJ2-1. TRBV21-1 is given as a pseudogene. CDR3 size: 18 residues. The DNA for the CDR3 is TGTGCCAGCAGCAGCATGGCCCCCGGACGCTTCTCCTACAATGAGCAGTTCTTC. Translated, it gives CASSSMAPGRFSYNEQFF.

The V call is TRBV24-1, the J call TRBJ2-5; 7 bases are a match to TRBD1. J gave up 5 bases and V 4 bases, and 6 bases lay outside the gene matches. Germline V gives CDR1 KGHDR, CDR2 SFDVKD. The CDR3 extends over 14 amino acids. For the CDR3, the DNA is TGTGCCACCAGTGAGAGAGGGACAGCGGAGACCCAGTACTTC. Its protein is CATSERGTAETQYF.

J is TRBJ2-2 and V is TRBV24-1, with D possibly being TRBD2 (5 bases). This CDR3 comprises 13 residues. V lost 9 bases and J 2 bases, leaving 9 bases between the germline ends. Germline V gene sequence: CDR1 KGHDR, CDR2 SFDVKD. The CDR3 DNA sequence: TGTGCCACCTCAGACTACAACACCGGGGAGCTGTTTTTT. Residues: CATSDYNTGELFF.